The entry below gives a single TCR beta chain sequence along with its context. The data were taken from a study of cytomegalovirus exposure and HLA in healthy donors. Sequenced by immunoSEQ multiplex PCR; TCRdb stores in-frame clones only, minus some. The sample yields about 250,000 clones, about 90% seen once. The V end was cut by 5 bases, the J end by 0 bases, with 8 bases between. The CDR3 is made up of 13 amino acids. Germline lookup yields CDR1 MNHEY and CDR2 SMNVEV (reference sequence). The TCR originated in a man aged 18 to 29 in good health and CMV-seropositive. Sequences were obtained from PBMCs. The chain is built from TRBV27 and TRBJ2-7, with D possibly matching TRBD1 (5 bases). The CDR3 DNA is TGTGCCAGCAGTAAGGGGTCCTCCTACGAGCAGTACTTC. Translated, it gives CASSKGSSYEQYF.